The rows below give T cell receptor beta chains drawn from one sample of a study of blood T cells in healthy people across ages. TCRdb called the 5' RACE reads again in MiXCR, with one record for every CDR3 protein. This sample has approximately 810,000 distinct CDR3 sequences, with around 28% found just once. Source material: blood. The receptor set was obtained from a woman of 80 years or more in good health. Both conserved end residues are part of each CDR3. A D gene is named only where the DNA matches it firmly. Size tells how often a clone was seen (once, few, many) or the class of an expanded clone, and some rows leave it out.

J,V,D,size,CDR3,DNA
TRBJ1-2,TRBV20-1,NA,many,CSAPRGRGGYTF,TGCAGTGCCCCCCGAGGGAGGGGCGGCTACACCTTC
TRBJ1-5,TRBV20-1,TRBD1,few,CSARGFPADRGQPQHF,TGCAGTGCTAGAGGGTTCCCAGCTGACAGGGGCCAGCCCCAGCATTTT
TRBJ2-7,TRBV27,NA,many,CASSPMQGTYEQYF,TGTGCCAGCAGCCCCATGCAGGGGACCTACGAGCAGTACTTC
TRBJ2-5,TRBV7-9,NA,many,CASTGRLTKETQYF,TGTGCCAGCACAGGGCGACTAACCAAAGAGACCCAGTACTTC
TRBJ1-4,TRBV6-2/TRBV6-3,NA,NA,CASSYLRNEKRFF,TGTGCCAGCAGTTACCTCAGGAATGAAAAACGGTTTTTT
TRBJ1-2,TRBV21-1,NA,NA,CASSKPLGGFNYGYTF,TGTGCCAGCAGCAAACCGCTGGGGGGGTTTAACTATGGCTACACCTTC
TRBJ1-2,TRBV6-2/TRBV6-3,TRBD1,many,CASTLPRTGNYGYTF,TGTGCCAGCACTCTACCTCGGACAGGCAACTATGGCTACACCTTC
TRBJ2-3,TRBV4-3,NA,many,CASSRRDGSTDTQYF,TGCGCCAGCAGCCGTCGGGACGGCAGCACAGATACGCAGTATTTT
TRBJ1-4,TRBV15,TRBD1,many,CATSSPGQGRRKLFF,TGTGCCACCAGCAGTCCGGGACAGGGACGACGTAAACTGTTTTTT
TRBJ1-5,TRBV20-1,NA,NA,CSAIPGQGNNQPQHF,TGCAGTGCTATACCGGGCCAGGGAAACAATCAGCCCCAGCATTTT
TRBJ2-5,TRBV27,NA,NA,CASSLSAPGRGNERYF,TGTGCCAGCAGTTTATCGGCTCCAGGGAGAGGCAATGAGCGGTACTTC
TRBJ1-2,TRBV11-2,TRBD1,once,CASNAGTVVGYTF,TGTGCCAGCAACGCAGGGACAGTCGTCGGCTACACCTTC
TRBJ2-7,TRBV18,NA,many,CASSLVGPVNSYEQYF,TGTGCCAGCTCGCTCGTAGGACCAGTGAACTCCTACGAGCAGTACTTC
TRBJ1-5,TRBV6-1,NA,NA,CASSERKGRDQPQHF,TGTGCCAGCAGTGAAAGAAAAGGGAGGGATCAGCCCCAGCATTTT
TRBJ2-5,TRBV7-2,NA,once,CASRYTFADETQYF,TGTGCCAGCAGATACACGTTCGCCGACGAGACCCAGTACTTC
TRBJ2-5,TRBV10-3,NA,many,CAISEAGLAPIQETQYF,TGTGCCATCAGTGAGGCTGGACTCGCCCCGATACAAGAGACCCAGTACTTC
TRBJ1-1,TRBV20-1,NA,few,CSARIQTNTEAFF,TGCAGTGCTAGAATTCAGACAAACACTGAAGCTTTCTTT
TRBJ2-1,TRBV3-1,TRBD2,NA,CASSQELVAGGTRFYNEQFF,TGTGCCAGCAGCCAAGAGTTGGTAGCGGGGGGTACCAGGTTCTACAATGAGCAGTTCTTC
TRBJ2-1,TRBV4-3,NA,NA,CASSSKTTAGELGEQFF,TGCGCCAGCAGCAGCAAGACCACGGCAGGGGAATTGGGTGAGCAGTTCTTC